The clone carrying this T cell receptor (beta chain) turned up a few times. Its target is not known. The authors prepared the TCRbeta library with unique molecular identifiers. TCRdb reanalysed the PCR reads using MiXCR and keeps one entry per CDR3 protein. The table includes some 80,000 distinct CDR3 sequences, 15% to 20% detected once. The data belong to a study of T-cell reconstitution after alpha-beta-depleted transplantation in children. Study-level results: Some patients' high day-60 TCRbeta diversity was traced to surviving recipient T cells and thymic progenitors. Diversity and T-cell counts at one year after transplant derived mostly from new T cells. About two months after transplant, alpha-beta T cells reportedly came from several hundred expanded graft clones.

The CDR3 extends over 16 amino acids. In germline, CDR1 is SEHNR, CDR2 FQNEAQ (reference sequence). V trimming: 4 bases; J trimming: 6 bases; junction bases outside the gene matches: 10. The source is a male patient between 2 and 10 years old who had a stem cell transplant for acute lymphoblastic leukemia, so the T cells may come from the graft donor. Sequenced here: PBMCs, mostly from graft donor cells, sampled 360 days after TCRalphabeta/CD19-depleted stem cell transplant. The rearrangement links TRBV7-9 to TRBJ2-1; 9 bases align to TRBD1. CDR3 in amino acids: CASSSTPRTGVNEQFF. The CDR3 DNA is TGTGCCAGCAGCTCCACACCGAGGACAGGGGTCAATGAGCAGTTCTTC.